Following are 25 T cell receptor beta chains from one sample sequenced in a study of low-dose radiotherapy and immunotherapy resistance in tumors. As to time point: after trial treatment. Treatment in this sample: LDRT plus nivolumab, ipilimumab, low-dose cyclophosphamide and aspirin (RACIN trial). cDNA synthesis used a TRAV/TRBV-specific primer set for both chains. TCRs underwent roughly 19 PCR cycles of amplification with a constant-region primer and V-primer adapter. Each CDR3 protein is one row after TCRdb ran MiXCR on the reads. The sample yields 75,000 to 95,000 distinct CDR3 sequences, around a fifth seen once. The sample consisted of PBMCs, taken after low-dose radiotherapy plus immunotherapy. These receptors originate from a female donor with ovarian cancer.

As to this clonotype: A far larger clone lies a single base away; this is likely a read error. The chain links TRBV5-3 to TRBJ1-2; unclear D gene. TRBV5-3 falls under the ORF class, with uncertain function. Trimming left V 8 bases short and J 7 bases short, with 18 bases between. CDR3 length equals 13 residues. CDR3 loop: CASSRLIWSGYTF. The CDR3 nucleotides are TGTGCCAGCAGCAGACTCATTTGGTCTGGCTACACCTTC.

This chain joins TRBV30 and TRBJ1-5; TRBD1 might be the D (6 bases). Trimming shortened V by 0 bases and J by 4 bases, and 7 bases separated the two germline ends. This CDR3 has 13 amino acids. Germline V gene lookup returns CDR1 GTSNPN and CDR2 SVGIG (reference sequence). The CDR3 DNA reads as TGTGCCTGGAGTGTACAGGGTAATCAGCCCCAGCATTTT. This sequence encodes CAWSVQGNQPQHF.

This clonotype was seen many times. The genes are TRBV9 and TRBJ2-1; 8 positions match TRBD1. The CDR3 totals 15 residues. The ends lost 3 bases at V and 7 bases at J; junction bases unmatched: 9. CDR1 and CDR2 (germline): SGDLS, YYNGEE. The CDR3 region is CASSGRQGMGNEQFF. CDR3 DNA: TGTGCCAGCAGCGGGCGACAGGGGATGGGGAATGAGCAGTTCTTC.

Many counts were recorded for this clonotype. The chain combines TRBV6-6 with TRBJ2-7, with D possibly being TRBD1 or TRBD2 (5 bases each). Germline-derived CDR1 and CDR2 are MNHNY and SVGAGI (reference sequence). There are 15 residues in the CDR3. V was clipped by 6 bases and J by 9 bases, with 24 bases between them. This chain's CDR3 is CASSPSRDLLWGQYF. For the CDR3, the DNA is TGTGCCAGCAGCCCTAGCCGGGACCTGCTCTGGGGGCAGTACTTC.

This clonotype was picked up many times. The chain couples TRBV29-1 to TRBJ2-3; D might be TRBD1 (6 bases). Germline V gene sequence: CDR1 SQVTM, CDR2 ANQGSEA. The ends were cut back, 4 bases at V and 3 bases at J, with 14 bases in the middle. The CDR3 runs to 14 residues. This CDR3 reads CSVGLGGRTDTQYF. In DNA form, the CDR3 reads TGCAGCGTTGGCTTAGGGGGTCGGACAGATACGCAGTATTTT.

This clonotype has a count of ten or more. The J gene is TRBJ2-2, the V gene TRBV7-2; no reliable D call. Trimming stripped 3 bases from V and 7 bases from J, with 21 bases between. Germline CDR1 SGHTA, CDR2 FQGNSA. CDR3 length: 17 residues. The CDR3 reads CASSFGPLAEPGGELFF. CDR3 coding DNA: TGTGCCAGCAGCTTCGGTCCCCTGGCAGAACCGGGCGGGGAGCTGTTTTTT.

There are many counts of this clonotype. Here the CDR3 reads CASSLEPSGGIDTQYF. The CDR3 nucleotides read TGCGCCAGCAGCTTGGAGCCTAGCGGGGGAATAGATACGCAGTATTTT. V is TRBV5-1 and J is TRBJ2-3; 10 bases align to TRBD2. The J segment lost 5 bases and the V segment lost 0 bases, leaving 6 bases of the junction unmatched. The CDR3 is made up of 16 amino acids. Germline CDR1 and CDR2: SGHRS and YFSETQ.

In this sample, this clonotype turned up many times. The chain has TRBV20-1 and TRBJ2-3, with 10 bases identical to TRBD2. The length of the CDR3 is 18 residues. V dropped 4 bases and J dropped 0; count of bases not matched to a gene: 13. Germline V gene sequence: CDR1 DFQATT, CDR2 SNEGSKA (reference sequence). CDR3 sequence reads: CSAIRPAGGGFSTDTQYF. In nucleotides, the CDR3 is TGCAGTGCTATTCGCCCAGCGGGGGGGGGATTTAGCACAGATACGCAGTATTTT.

The chain uses TRBV30 and TRBJ1-5; 10 bases fit TRBD1. This CDR3 has 14 amino acids. The trim removed 5 bases at V and 1 base at J, leaving 2 bases unmatched. Germline CDR1 is GTSNPN and CDR2 is SVGIG (reference sequence). CDR3 protein: CAWQGQGSNQPQHF. The DNA for the CDR3 is TGTGCCTGGCAGGGACAGGGGAGCAATCAGCCCCAGCATTTT. The full variable domain, completed using reference TRBV30 and TRBJ1-5, is SQTIHQWPATLVQPVGSPLSLECTVEGTSNPNLYWYRQAAGRGLQLLFYSVGIGQISSEVPQNLSASRPQDRQFILSSKKLLLSDSGFYLCAWQGQGSNQPQHFGDGTRLSIL.

Many counts were recorded for this clonotype. The V call is TRBV28, the J call TRBJ2-5; 8 bases map to TRBD1. The V gene end was trimmed by 11 bases and the J gene end by 4 bases; junction bases not matched to a gene: 9. The CDR3 runs to 13 residues. CDR1 is MDHEN, CDR2 SYDVKM, per germline. Written as DNA, the CDR3 is TGTGCCTACAGGGGGACAGCGCGAGAGACCCAGTACTTC. Amino acids: CAYRGTARETQYF. The full variable domain, rest sourced from reference TRBV28 and TRBJ2-5, is DVKVTQSSRYLVKRTGEKVFLECVQDMDHENMFWYRQDPGLGLRLIYFSYDVKMKEKGDIPEGYSVSREKKERFSLILESASTNQTSMYLCAYRGTARETQYFGPGTRLLVL.

This clonotype was detected ten times or more. The genes are TRBV30 and TRBJ1-5; D unclear. Germline V CDR1 and CDR2: GTSNPN, SVGIG (reference sequence). The CDR3 contains 12 residues. Trimming took off 2 bases at V and 4 bases at J, with 6 bases between the two ends. CDR3 region: CAWSRWNQPQHF. The CDR3 DNA sequence: TGTGCCTGGAGTCGATGGAATCAGCCCCAGCATTTT.

This clonotype was seen at least ten times. The rearrangement uses TRBV18 and TRBJ1-2; 7 bases agree with TRBD1. Germline V CDR1 and CDR2: KGHSH, LQKENI. The trim removed 6 bases at V and 2 bases at J, leaving 6 bases unmatched. This CDR3 region has 14 residues. The CDR3 sequence is CASSRDSVNYGYTF. In DNA form, the CDR3 reads TGTGCCAGCTCCCGGGACAGCGTAAACTATGGCTACACCTTC. Combining the CDR3 with reference TRBV18 and TRBJ1-2 gives the whole variable domain NAGVMQNPRHLVRRRGQEARLRCSPMKGHSHVYWYRQLPEEGLKFMVYLQKENIIDESGMPKERFSAEFPKEGPSILRIQQVVRGDSAAYFCASSRDSVNYGYTFGSGTRLTVV.

The sample holds many counts of this clonotype. The chain has TRBV7-9 and TRBJ1-5, with D possibly being TRBD1 (6 bases). The CDR3 loop spans 17 amino acids. V was clipped by 1 base and J by 3 bases, with 16 bases between them. Germline V gene sequence: CDR1 SEHNR, CDR2 FQNEAQ (reference sequence). The CDR3 bases are TGTGCCAGCAGCTTAGTACAGGGCGGGGCAGTCAATCAGCCCCAGCATTTT. Amino acid sequence: CASSLVQGGAVNQPQHF.

This clonotype was observed at least ten times. The chain is built from TRBV5-5 and TRBJ2-7; 7 bases match TRBD2. The CDR3 length is 16 residues. The germline gives CDR1 SGHKS, CDR2 YYEKEE (reference sequence). V lost 2 bases, J lost 3 bases, and 11 bases stayed unmatched. Here the CDR3 reads CASSFLSLRESYEQYF. The CDR3 DNA is TGTGCCAGCAGCTTCTTATCTTTGCGGGAGAGCTACGAGCAGTACTTC.

With regard to this clonotype: This likely came from a read error, as a far larger clone is one base away. The CDR3 reads CASSFAHGNEQYF. The CDR3 DNA reads TGTGCCAGCAGCTTTGCGCATGGCAATGAGCAGTACTTC. The chain combines TRBV5-6 with TRBJ2-5; no definite D call. Germline CDR1 is SGHDT and CDR2 is YYEEEE. This CDR3 region has 13 residues. Trimming removed 2 bases from V and 11 bases from J, with 16 bases in between.

This clonotype has ten or more counts. The V and J genes are TRBV11-2 and TRBJ1-5; maybe TRBD1 (5 bases). Looked up from germline, CDR1 is SGHAT and CDR2 is FQNNGV. V was cut by 4 bases and J by 3 bases, with 10 bases left in between. The CDR3 covers 14 residues. The CDR3: CASSSTGNNQPQHF. CDR3 DNA: TGTGCCAGCAGCTCCACAGGAAACAATCAGCCCCAGCATTTT.

In its sample, this clonotype was seen a few times. The V and J genes are TRBV28 and TRBJ2-7, with D possibly TRBD2 on 6 matching bases. The CDR3 runs 14 residues. Germline assignment: CDR1 MDHEN and CDR2 SYDVKM. V lost 6 bases and J lost 6, with 18 bases in between. Written as DNA, the CDR3 is TGTGCCAGCAGCTCCCCGGGGGAGAGGGCCGAGCAGTACTTC. Amino acids: CASSSPGERAEQYF.

This clonotype was recorded at least ten times. This chain links TRBV5-1 with TRBJ2-4, with 12 bases aligning to TRBD2. The J segment lost 0 bases and the V segment lost 3 bases, leaving 7 bases of the junction unmatched. Looked up from germline, CDR1 is SGHRS and CDR2 is YFSETQ. There are 18 residues in the CDR3. This CDR3 is CASSSWTSGDLAKNIQYF. As DNA, the CDR3 is TGCGCCAGCAGCTCGTGGACTAGCGGGGATCTAGCCAAAAACATTCAGTACTTC.

The table lists this clonotype with many counts. The genes are TRBV7-9 and TRBJ1-1, with 8 bases matching TRBD1. Trimming at V came to 2 bases and at J to 1 base, leaving 6 bases not matched to a gene. Germline V gene data show CDR1 as SEHNR and CDR2 as FQNEAQ (reference sequence). This CDR3 is built from 16 residues. The CDR3 spells CASSLYKQGENTEAFF. The CDR3 DNA follows: TGTGCCAGCAGCTTATATAAACAGGGGGAGAACACTGAAGCTTTCTTT.

This clonotype has at least ten counts. This sequence joins TRBV29-1 and TRBJ2-2; D is ambiguous. Trimming shortened V by 6 bases and J by 0 bases, and 5 bases separated the two germline ends. Per the germline V gene, CDR1 is SQVTM and CDR2 is ANQGSEA. This CDR3 spans 12 amino acids. The CDR3 DNA is TGCAGCGTCGGACCGAACACCGGGGAGCTGTTTTTT. Translation gives CSVGPNTGELFF.

This clonotype has a count of ten or more. The CDR3: CASSSTGTYGYTF. The DNA for the CDR3 is TGTGCCAGCAGCTCCACAGGGACCTATGGCTACACCTTC. V is TRBV5-4 and J is TRBJ1-2; possibly TRBD1 for D (6 bases). This CDR3 contains 13 residues. V gave up 3 bases and J gave up 4 bases, with 10 bases separating them. The germline V gene encodes CDR1 SGHNT and CDR2 YYREEE (reference sequence).

With respect to this clonotype: Only one base separates this from a far larger clonotype, so it likely reflects a read error. The chain carries TRBV6-6 and TRBJ2-1, with a tentative D call TRBD1 (6 bases). The germline V gene has CDR1 MNHNY and CDR2 SVGAGI (reference sequence). The V and J ends lost 5 bases and 10 bases respectively, with 18 bases between them. The CDR3 consists of 14 residues. The chain's CDR3 is CASSQAGDVGEQFF. DNA of the CDR3: TGTGCCAGCAGTCAAGCAGGGGACGTGGGCGAGCAGTTCTTC.

The V call is TRBV6-1, the J call TRBJ2-7, with D possibly TRBD1 on 5 matching bases. The CDR3 has 13 residues. The germline CDR1 and CDR2 sequences are MNHNS and SASEGT. The V end lost 3 bases, the J end lost 6 bases, and 12 bases lay between the germline ends. CDR3 residues: CASSDVWGGEQYF. The CDR3 DNA sequence: TGTGCCAGCAGTGACGTGTGGGGCGGCGAGCAGTACTTC.

This clonotype was counted ten times or more. V gene TRBV28 combines with J gene TRBJ2-5; TRBD2 matches at 7 bases. CDR3 length: 13 residues. V lost 6 bases and J lost 4; bases outside the gene matches: 5. CDR1 and CDR2 (germline): MDHEN, SYDVKM. CDR3: CASSSGGRETQYF. The CDR3 DNA reads TGTGCCAGCAGCTCGGGGGGAAGAGAGACCCAGTACTTC.

The chain uses TRBV20-1 and TRBJ2-7, with TRBD2 identical over 8 bases. The germline gives CDR1 DFQATT, CDR2 SNEGSKA (reference sequence). Germline trimming cut 1 base from V and 2 bases from J; bases unmatched to any gene: 10. The CDR3 length is 16 residues. The DNA of the CDR3 is TGCAGTGCTAGAGTAGACGGGGGGGTGGGCACCTACGAGCAGTACTTC. It translates to CSARVDGGVGTYEQYF.